This section outlines one TCR beta chain sequence together with its context. As yet, its antigen is unknown. This specimen belongs to a study of cytomegalovirus exposure and HLA in healthy donors. 60 Vbeta and 13 Jbeta primers were used in PCR. Method: immunoSEQ multiplex PCR; TCRdb's copy keeps in-frame clones and lacks some. This sample yields under 200,000 clones, of which 84% are seen a single time; roughly 2.1% belongs to the top ten. The junction had 4 bases not matched to a gene; V was cut back by 6 bases and J by 4 bases. CDR1 and CDR2 from the germline V gene are MNHNS and SASEGT. This CDR3 is built from 15 residues. Regarding the study as a whole: Specific recognition of CMV antigens was confirmed in vitro for a few chains (all CMV-associated). Data from an earlier analysis indicated that most TCR beta V segments were productive either about 87% or about 30% of the time. Rarity characterized most TCR sequences, yet some public TCRs appeared in many donors.

Input material: PBMCs. The V and J genes are TRBV6-1 and TRBJ2-5; 14 bases fit TRBD2. The clonotype was recovered from a man aged 18 to 30 in good health and CMV-seronegative. This CDR3 reads CASRTSGGAGETQYF. CDR3 in DNA: TGTGCCAGCAGGACTAGCGGGGGGGCGGGAGAGACCCAGTACTTC.